The T cell receptor beta chain described here comes from a study of identical twins (dated by TCRdb to the mid-2010s). With regard to the full study: TCR alpha and beta repertoires from monozygotic twins, unrelated adults of various ages and cord blood were deep-sequenced to test whether fetal clonotypes persist. To rule out contamination, the twin experiments were replicated at different times with different library preparation protocols. The full study reports these points: Zero-insertion analyses could be partly confounded by invariant T cells such as MAIT and iNKT, although diverse VJ usage argued against such confounding for most clonotypes. In monozygotic twins, out-of-frame TCR alpha sharing was systematically underestimated by recombination models, although the models agreed with sharing between unrelated individuals. Fewer insertions were carried by abundant cord blood beta clonotypes; a weaker similar trend was observed in young adult naive repertoires, while no such trend was observed in memory repertoires. Compared with coincidental sharing between unrelated individuals, an excess of low generation-probability sequences was observed among out-of-frame TCR alpha sequences shared between twins. Because the same donors could not be followed over many years, the conclusions relied on cross-sectional statistical analysis. In beta out-of-frame sequences, excess twin sharing was weaker, because having fewer shared sequences lowered the signal-to-noise ratio.

Receptor amplification or capture employed 5' RACE. The sequencing machine was an Illumina HiSeq 2000. A universal primer binding site was added through template switching, and the final cDNA carried a unique molecular identifier so that TCR cDNA molecules could be counted accurately. Specific primers in the conserved constant-segment region were used to synthesize first-strand cDNA for the TCR alpha and beta chains. To control for contamination, every cDNA library carried two barcodes: a SMART-Mk sample barcode plus Illumina barcodes. TruSeq adapter sequences and Illumina sample barcodes were added in two successive PCR steps. TCR alpha and beta cDNA libraries were sequenced on the Illumina HiSeq platform with custom primers. In the original analysis: MiGEC processed the raw reads to extract unique molecular identifiers, while MiXCR was used to determine the CDR3 positions. Recombination models were inferred per individual with the repgenHMM and IGoR tools using an EM algorithm. The analysis of shared clonotypes was done with the tcR package in R, with sharing normalized by the product of cloneset sizes. To study raw recombination free of thymic and clonal selection effects, out-of-frame nonproductive sequences were analyzed. In TCRdb, the public reads were trimmed at Q25 with fastp and aligned with MiXCR, with productive beta chains retained. Rows with one shared CDR3 protein collapse into an entry with the most common genes and DNA. The V and J calls, along with clone size, are taken from TCRdb and not from the paper's own processing. The sample table records 1.5 million to 2 million distinct CDR3 sequences; under 35% of these occur just once. The ten largest make up under 0.35% of the sample.

The table lists this clonotype with many counts. Its antigen specificity is not known. One base away there is no much larger clone; base qualities are not given. Trimming takes 3 bases from V and 5 bases from J, and the germline ends sit 15 bases apart. Its CDR3 holds 15 amino acids, cysteine through phenylalanine. The CDR3 DNA has 45 bases and is translated from base 1. In the germline V gene, CDR1 corresponds to SGHDN and CDR2 to FVKESK. Every donor in the study was a healthy Caucasian. Sequences were obtained from cord blood. The V gene is TRBV14 and the J gene is TRBJ2-3; confidence is insufficient to name the D gene. This clonotype was obtained from a newborn girl in good health. The nucleotide sequence is TGTGCCAGCAGCCATAGGACCATCTTCGGAGATACGCAGTATTTT. It translates as CASSHRTIFGDTQYF.